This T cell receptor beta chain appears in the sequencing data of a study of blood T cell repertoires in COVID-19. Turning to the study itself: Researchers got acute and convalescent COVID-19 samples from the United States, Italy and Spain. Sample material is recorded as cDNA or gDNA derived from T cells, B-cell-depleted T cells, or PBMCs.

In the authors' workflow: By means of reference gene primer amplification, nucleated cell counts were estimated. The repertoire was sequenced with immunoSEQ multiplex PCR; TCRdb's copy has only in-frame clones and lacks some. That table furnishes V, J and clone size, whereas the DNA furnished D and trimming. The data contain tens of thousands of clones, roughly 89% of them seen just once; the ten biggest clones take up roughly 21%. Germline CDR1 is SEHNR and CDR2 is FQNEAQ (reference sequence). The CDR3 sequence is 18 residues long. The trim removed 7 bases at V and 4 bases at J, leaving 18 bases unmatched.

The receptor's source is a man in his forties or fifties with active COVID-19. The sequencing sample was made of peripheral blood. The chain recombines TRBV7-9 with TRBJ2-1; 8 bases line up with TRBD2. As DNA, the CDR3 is TGTGCCAGCACCCCGGGGTTTGGGCCGGGAGGGGGTTACAATGAGCAGTTCTTC. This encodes CASTPGFGPGGGYNEQFF.